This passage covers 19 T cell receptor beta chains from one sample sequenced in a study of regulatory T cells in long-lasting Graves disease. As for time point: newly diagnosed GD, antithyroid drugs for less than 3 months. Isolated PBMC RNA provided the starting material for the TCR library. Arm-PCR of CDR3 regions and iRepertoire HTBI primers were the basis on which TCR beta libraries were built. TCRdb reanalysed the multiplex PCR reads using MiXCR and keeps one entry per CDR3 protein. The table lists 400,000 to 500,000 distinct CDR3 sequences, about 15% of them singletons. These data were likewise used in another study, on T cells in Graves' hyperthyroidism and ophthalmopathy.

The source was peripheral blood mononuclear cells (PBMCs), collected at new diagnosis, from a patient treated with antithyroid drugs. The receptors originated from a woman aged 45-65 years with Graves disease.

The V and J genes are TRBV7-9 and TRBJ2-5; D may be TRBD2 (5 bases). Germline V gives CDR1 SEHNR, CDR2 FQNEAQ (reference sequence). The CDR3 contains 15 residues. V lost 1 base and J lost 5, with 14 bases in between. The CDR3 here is CASSLGVEVLETQYF. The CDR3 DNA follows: TGTGCCAGCAGCTTAGGAGTGGAGGTACTTGAGACCCAGTACTTC.

The CDR3 nucleotides are TGCGCCAGCAGTTCGCGGGACGGTCCTGAAGAGACCCAGTACTTC. Translating it yields CASSSRDGPEETQYF. The rearrangement joins TRBV5-1 to TRBJ2-5, with D maybe TRBD2 (6 bases). Germline lookup yields CDR1 SGHRS and CDR2 YFSETQ. V gave up 5 bases and J gave up 3 bases, with 17 bases separating them. The CDR3 is made up of 15 amino acids.

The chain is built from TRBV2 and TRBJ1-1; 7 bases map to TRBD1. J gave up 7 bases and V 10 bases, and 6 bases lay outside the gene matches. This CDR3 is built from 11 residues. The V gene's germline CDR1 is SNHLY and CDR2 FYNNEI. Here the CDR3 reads CAIQGGSEAFF. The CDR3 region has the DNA TGTGCCATCCAGGGGGGCAGTGAAGCTTTCTTT.

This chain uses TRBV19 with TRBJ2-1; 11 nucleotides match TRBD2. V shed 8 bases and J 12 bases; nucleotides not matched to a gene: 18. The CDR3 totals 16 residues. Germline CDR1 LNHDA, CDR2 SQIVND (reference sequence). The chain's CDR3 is CASGSIHTSGSFPQFF. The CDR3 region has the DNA TGTGCCAGTGGTAGTATCCATACTAGCGGGAGTTTCCCGCAGTTCTTC.

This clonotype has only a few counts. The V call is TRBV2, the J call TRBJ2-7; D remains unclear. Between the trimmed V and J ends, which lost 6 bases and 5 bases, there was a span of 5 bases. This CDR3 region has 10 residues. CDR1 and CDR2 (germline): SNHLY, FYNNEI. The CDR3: CASRYDEQYF. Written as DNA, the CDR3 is TGTGCCAGCAGGTATGACGAGCAGTACTTC.

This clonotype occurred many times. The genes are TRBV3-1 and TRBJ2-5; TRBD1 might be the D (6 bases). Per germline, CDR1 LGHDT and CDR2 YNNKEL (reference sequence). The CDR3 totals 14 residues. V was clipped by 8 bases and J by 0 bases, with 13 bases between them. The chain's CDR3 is CASRLTGHQETQYF. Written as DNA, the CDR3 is TGTGCCAGCCGATTGACAGGACACCAAGAGACCCAGTACTTC.

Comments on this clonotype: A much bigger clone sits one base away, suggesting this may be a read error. The CDR3 here is CTSSLYLLGGPEQYF. DNA of the CDR3: TGTACCAGCAGCTTATACCTCCTAGGGGGCCCCGAGCAGTACTTC. V is TRBV11-2 and J is TRBJ2-7; 7 bases map to TRBD1. The CDR3 spans 15 residues. Germline V lookup: CDR1 SGHAT, CDR2 FQNNGV. Full variable domain (missing parts from reference TRBV11-2 and TRBJ2-7): EAGVAQSPRYKIIEKRQSVAFWCNPISGHATLYWYQQILGQGPKLLIQFQNNGVVDDSQLPKDRFSAERLKGVDSTLKIQPAKLEDSAVYLCTSSLYLLGGPEQYFGPGTRLTVT.

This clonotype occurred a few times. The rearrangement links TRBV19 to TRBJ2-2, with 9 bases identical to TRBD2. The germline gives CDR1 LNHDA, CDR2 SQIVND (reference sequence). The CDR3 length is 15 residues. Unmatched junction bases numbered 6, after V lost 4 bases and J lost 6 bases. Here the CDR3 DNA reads TGTGCCAGTAGTAATAGCGGGAGTTTCGCCGGGGAGCTGTTTTTT. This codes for CASSNSGSFAGELFF.

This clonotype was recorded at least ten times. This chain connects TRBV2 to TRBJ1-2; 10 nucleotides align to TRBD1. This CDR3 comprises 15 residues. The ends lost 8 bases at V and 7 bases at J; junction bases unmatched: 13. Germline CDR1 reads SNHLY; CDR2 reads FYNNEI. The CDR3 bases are TGTGCCAGCGGGGGGACAGGGGCGTCACTTTCTGGCTACACCTTC. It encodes CASGGTGASLSGYTF.

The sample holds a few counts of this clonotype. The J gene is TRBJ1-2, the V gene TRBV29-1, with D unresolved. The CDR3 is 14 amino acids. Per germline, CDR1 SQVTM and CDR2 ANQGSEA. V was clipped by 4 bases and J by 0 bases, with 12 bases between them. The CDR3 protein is CSVAFRLANYGYTF. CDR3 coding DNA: TGCAGCGTTGCCTTCCGCTTAGCTAACTATGGCTACACCTTC.

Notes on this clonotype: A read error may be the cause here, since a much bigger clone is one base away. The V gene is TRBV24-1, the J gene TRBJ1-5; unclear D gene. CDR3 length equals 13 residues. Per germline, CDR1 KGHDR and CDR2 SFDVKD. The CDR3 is CATNDFGNQPQHF. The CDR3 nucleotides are TGTGCCACCAATGATTTCGGGAATCAGCCCCAGCATTTT.

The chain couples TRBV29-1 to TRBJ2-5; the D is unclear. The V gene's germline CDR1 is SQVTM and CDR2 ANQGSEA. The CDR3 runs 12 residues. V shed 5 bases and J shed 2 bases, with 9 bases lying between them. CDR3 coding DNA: TGCAGCGTTTCTGCAGATCAAGAGACCCAGTACTTC. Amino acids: CSVSADQETQYF.

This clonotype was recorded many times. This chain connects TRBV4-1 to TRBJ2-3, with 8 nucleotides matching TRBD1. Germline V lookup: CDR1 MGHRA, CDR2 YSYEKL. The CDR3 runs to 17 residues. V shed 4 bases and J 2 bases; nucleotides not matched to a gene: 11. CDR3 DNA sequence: TGCGCCAGCAGCCTTTCCACCGGGACAGGAGTCACAGATACGCAGTATTTT. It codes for CASSLSTGTGVTDTQYF.

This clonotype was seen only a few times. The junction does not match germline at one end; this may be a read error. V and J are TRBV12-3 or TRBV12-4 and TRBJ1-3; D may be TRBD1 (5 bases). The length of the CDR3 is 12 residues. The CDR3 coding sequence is TGTGCCAACAGGAGATCTGGAAACACCATGTATTTT. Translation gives CANRRSGNTMYF.

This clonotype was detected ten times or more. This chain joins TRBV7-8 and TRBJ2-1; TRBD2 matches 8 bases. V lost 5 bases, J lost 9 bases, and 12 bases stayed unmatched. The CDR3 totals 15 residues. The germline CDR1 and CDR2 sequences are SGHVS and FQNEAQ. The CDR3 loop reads CASSITGTSSLEQFF. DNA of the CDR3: TGTGCCAGCAGCATAACCGGGACTAGTTCCCTTGAGCAGTTCTTC. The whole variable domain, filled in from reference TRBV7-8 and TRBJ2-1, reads GAGVSQSPRYKVAKRGQDVALRCDPISGHVSLFWYQQALGQGPEFLTYFQNEAQLDKSGLPSDRFFAERPEGSVSTLKIQRTQQEDSAVYLCASSITGTSSLEQFFGPGTRLTVL.

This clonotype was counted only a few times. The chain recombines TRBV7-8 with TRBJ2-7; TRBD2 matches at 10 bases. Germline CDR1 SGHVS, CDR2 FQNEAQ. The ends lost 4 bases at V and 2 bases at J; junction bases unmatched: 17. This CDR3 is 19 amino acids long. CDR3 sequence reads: CASSSVIRLAGEVPYEQYF. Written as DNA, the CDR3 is TGTGCCAGCAGCTCGGTGATTCGCCTAGCGGGAGAGGTGCCCTACGAGCAGTACTTC.

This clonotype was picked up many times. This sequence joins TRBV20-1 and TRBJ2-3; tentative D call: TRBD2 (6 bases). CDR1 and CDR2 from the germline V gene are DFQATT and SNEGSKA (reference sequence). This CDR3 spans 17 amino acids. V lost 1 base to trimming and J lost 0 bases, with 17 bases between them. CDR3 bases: TGCAGTGCTAGAGCCGAACTAGCTTTTGGTAGCACAGATACGCAGTATTTT. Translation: CSARAELAFGSTDTQYF.

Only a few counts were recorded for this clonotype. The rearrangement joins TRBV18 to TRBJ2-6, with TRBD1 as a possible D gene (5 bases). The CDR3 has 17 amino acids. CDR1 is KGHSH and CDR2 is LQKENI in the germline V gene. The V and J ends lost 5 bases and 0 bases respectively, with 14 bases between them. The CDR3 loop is CASSSEAQASGANVLTF. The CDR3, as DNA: TGTGCCAGCTCATCCGAGGCACAGGCCTCTGGGGCCAACGTCCTGACTTTC.

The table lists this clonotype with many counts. This CDR3 is CASGPEGETQYF. DNA for the CDR3: TGTGCCAGCGGGCCAGAGGGGGAGACCCAGTACTTC. V and J are TRBV27 and TRBJ2-5; D is possibly TRBD1 or TRBD2 (5 bases each). The CDR3 length is 12 residues. CDR1 is MNHEY and CDR2 is SMNVEV in the germline V gene (reference sequence). Trimming pared 8 bases from V and 5 bases from J, leaving 12 bases between.